This TCR beta chain was retrieved from a study of Ad26.COV2.S vaccination and SARS-CoV-2 variants. Study conclusions and caveats: The TCR breadth and depth analyses may have produced an underestimate of total T cell responses. The placebo group had lower spike-specific TCR breadth than the vaccine recipients did.

Comment on this clone: Its antigen remains unknown.

Assay used: immunoSEQ multiplex PCR; TCRdb lists only in-frame clones, some missing. This table has about half a million clones, approximately 90% appearing once. As to treatment: some 20 received Ad26.COV2.S at low or high dose, single or two shots; roughly 5 received placebo; per-sample allocation not given. Sampling happened 63 days after the first vaccine or placebo injection. It was an adult aged 18-55 years in Boston who was the donor. Trimming shortened V by 1 base and J by 4 bases, and 13 bases separated the two germline ends. The CDR3 loop spans 14 amino acids. Germline CDR1 reads GTSNPN; CDR2 reads SVGIG (reference sequence).

The specimen was peripheral blood, collected in a trial of Ad26.COV2.S vaccine versus placebo. This clonotype was sampled from a person between 18 and 60 years old who received the Ad26.COV2.S COVID-19 vaccine or a placebo. The V gene is TRBV30, the J gene TRBJ1-2; unclear D gene. The CDR3 nucleotides read TGTGCCTGGAGTGCACAGACGACCTCCTATGGCTACACCTTC. It codes for CAWSAQTTSYGYTF.